Reported below is one T cell receptor beta chain. The sample comes from a study of blood T cell repertoires in COVID-19. Source study methods: Amplified reference gene primers provided the basis for estimating nucleated cell counts. Libraries were prepared by immunoSEQ multiplex PCR; TCRdb keeps only in-frame clonotypes and omits some of them. That table supplies the V and J calls and clone size; D and trimming were determined from the DNA. The profile shows roughly 250,000 clones, 65% to 85% of them singletons. The source of this sequence is a person aged 70 to 80 with COVID-19, enrolled during active disease. The sample was peripheral blood.

CDR3 region: CASSIRTGRETQYF. DNA of the CDR3: TGTGCCAGCAGCATTAGGACAGGGCGGGAGACCCAGTACTTC. This chain joins TRBV7-3 and TRBJ2-5, with 8 bases matching TRBD1. Trimming took 5 bases from V and 5 from J; bases not matched to a gene: 7. Per germline, CDR1 SGHTA and CDR2 FQGTGA. The length of the CDR3 is 14 residues.